This TCR beta chain was recorded in a study of T cell responses to AZD1222 COVID-19 vaccine. Whole-study findings and limits: Following two doses of AZD1222, Spike-specific TCR breadth and depth rose. Repertoires were collected only later (after the peak T cell response had occurred). Clonal diversity may have been underestimated in mostly white British donors.

Assay: immunoSEQ multiplex PCR; the TCRdb copy retains only in-frame clones and omits some. The sample includes roughly 180,000 clones, over 75% of them seen just once. About this clone: As yet, its antigen is unknown.

This material consisted of peripheral blood, taken on day 0 of AZD1222 vaccination. The TCR sequence derives from an adult in good health.

CDR3 sequence: CASSPLTGSPGNTIYF. For the CDR3, the DNA is TGTGCCAGCAGCCCATTGACAGGGTCGCCAGGAAACACCATATATTTT. The chain has TRBV28 and TRBJ1-3; 7 bases align to TRBD1. J lost 4 bases, V lost 6 bases, and 12 bases had no gene match. CDR3 length equals 16 residues. CDR1 and CDR2 from the germline V gene are MDHEN and SYDVKM.